These 7 T cell receptor beta chains came from one sample sequenced in a study of T cell responses to AZD1222 COVID-19 vaccine. TCRdb keeps only in-frame clones here, not all; method: immunoSEQ multiplex PCR. The table records around 110,000 clones, approximately 93% of them present only once. Sequencing was performed on peripheral blood, taken on day 0 of AZD1222 vaccination. The receptors here all came from an adult in good health.

This chain connects TRBV6-5 to TRBJ2-2; TRBD2 is a possible D gene (6 bases). Germline CDR1 MNHEY, CDR2 SVGAGI. This CDR3 is 14 amino acids long. The V end was cut by 4 bases, the J end by 7 bases, with 13 bases between. CDR3 DNA sequence: TGTGCCAGCAGTTTGAGTCGGAGGGGCGGGGAGCTGTTTTTT. Translated, it gives CASSLSRRGGELFF.

The genes are TRBV30 and TRBJ1-3; no clear D gene. This CDR3 comprises 12 residues. V lost 2 bases to trimming and J lost 3 bases, with 5 bases between them. Germline CDR1 and CDR2: GTSNPN and SVGIG (reference sequence). The CDR3 loop is CAWSPVGNTIYF. CDR3 DNA sequence: TGTGCCTGGAGTCCGGTTGGAAACACCATATATTTT.

This rearrangement joins TRBV18 to TRBJ1-1; tentative D call: TRBD1 (6 bases). Trimming pared 5 bases from V and 5 bases from J, leaving 9 bases between. Germline values: CDR1 KGHSH, CDR2 LQKENI. The CDR3 runs 12 residues. CDR3 coding DNA: TGTGCCAGCTCAAAACAGGGAACTGAAGCTTTCTTT. It specifies CASSKQGTEAFF.

CDR3 amino acids: CASSVDALTDTQYF. In nucleotides, the CDR3 is TGTGCCAGCAGCGTAGACGCCCTCACAGATACGCAGTATTTT. V and J are TRBV9 and TRBJ2-3; D gene ambiguous. Trimming shortened V by 0 bases and J by 2 bases, and 7 bases separated the two germline ends. Germline V lookup: CDR1 SGDLS, CDR2 YYNGEE. The CDR3 sequence is 14 residues long.

This chain links TRBV10-3 with TRBJ2-7; 9 positions match TRBD1. This CDR3 is 14 amino acids long. The germline V gene has CDR1 ENHRY and CDR2 SYGVKD. CDR3 coding DNA: TGTGCTATGATCGAGGGACAGGGCACCTACGAGCAGTACTTC. Protein: CAMIEGQGTYEQYF.

The rearrangement uses TRBV10-3 and TRBJ2-2; 7 nucleotides align to TRBD1. This CDR3 is 18 amino acids long. Germline assignment: CDR1 ENHRY and CDR2 SYGVKD. Losses at the gene ends were 1 base for V and 0 bases for J; bases not matched to a gene: 8. CDR3 loop: CAISEYLGTETNTGELFF. DNA of the CDR3: TGTGCCATCAGTGAGTACCTTGGGACAGAGACGAACACCGGGGAGCTGTTTTTT.

The chain is built from TRBV19 and TRBJ2-7; D uncertain. The CDR3 has 11 residues. The V and J ends lost 8 bases and 2 bases respectively, with 7 bases between them. Germline loops: CDR1 LNHDA, CDR2 SQIVND (reference sequence). CDR3 in DNA: TGTGCCAGTGGAGCAGCCTACGAGCAGTACTTC. It translates to CASGAAYEQYF.